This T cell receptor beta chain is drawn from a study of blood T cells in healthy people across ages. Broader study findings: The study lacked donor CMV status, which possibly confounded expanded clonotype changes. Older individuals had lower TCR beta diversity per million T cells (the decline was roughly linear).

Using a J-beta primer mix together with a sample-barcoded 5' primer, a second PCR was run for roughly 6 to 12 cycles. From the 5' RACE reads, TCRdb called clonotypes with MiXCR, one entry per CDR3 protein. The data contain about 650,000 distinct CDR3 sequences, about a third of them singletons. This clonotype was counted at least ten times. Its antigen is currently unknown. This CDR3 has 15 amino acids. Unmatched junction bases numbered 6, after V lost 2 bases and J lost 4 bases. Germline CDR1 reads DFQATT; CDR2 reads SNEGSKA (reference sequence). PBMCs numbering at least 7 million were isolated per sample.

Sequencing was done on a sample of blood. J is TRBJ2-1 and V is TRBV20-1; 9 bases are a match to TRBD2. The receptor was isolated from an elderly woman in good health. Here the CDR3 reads CSARSTSGQYNEQFF. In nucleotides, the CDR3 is TGCAGTGCTAGATCTACTAGCGGGCAATACAATGAGCAGTTCTTC.